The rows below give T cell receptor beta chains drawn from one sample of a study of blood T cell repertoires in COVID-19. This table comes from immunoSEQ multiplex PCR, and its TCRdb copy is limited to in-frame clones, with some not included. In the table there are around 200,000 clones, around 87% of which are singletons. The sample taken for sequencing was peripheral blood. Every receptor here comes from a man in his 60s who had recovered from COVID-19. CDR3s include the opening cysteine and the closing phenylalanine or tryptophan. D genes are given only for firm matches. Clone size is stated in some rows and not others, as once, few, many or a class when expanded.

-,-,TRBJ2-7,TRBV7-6,CASSLAGGLSYEQYF,TGTGCCAGCAGCTTAGCGGGTGGGCTCTCCTACGAGCAGTACTTC
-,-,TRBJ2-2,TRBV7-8,CASRDRAGGQDTGELFF,TGTGCCAGCAGGGATCGAGCGGGGGGACAGGACACCGGGGAGCTGTTTTTT
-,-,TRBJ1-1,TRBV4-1,CASSQVRPGLFEAFF,TGCGCCAGCAGCCAAGTCCGTCCCGGACTTTTCGAAGCTTTCTTT
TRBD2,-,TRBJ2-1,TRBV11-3,CASSRLAGNNWDEQFF,TGTGCCAGCAGCCGACTAGCGGGGAATAACTGGGATGAGCAGTTCTTC
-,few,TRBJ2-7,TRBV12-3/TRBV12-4,CASSLGRYEQYF,TGTGCCAGCAGTTTAGGCAGGTACGAGCAGTACTTC
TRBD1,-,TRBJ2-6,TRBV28,CASSLTGAGANVLTF,TGTGCCAGCAGTTTGACAGGGGCCGGGGCCAACGTCCTGACTTTC
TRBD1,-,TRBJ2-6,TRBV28,CASSPPTGAGANVLTF,TGTGCCAGCAGTCCCCCCACAGGGGCTGGGGCCAACGTCCTGACTTTC
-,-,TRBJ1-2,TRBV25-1,CASSGLRVNYGYTF,TGTGCCAGCAGTGGGTTACGGGTAAACTATGGCTACACCTTC
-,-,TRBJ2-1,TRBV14,CASSQDYTARVNEQFF,TGTGCCAGCAGCCAAGATTATACGGCACGGGTCAATGAGCAGTTCTTC
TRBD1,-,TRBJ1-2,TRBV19,CASSIGTGGSNYGYTF,TGTGCCAGTAGTATAGGTACAGGGGGCTCGAACTATGGCTACACCTTC
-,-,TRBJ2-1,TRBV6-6,CASSYSLNEQFF,TGTGCCAGCAGTTACTCTTTAAATGAGCAGTTCTTC
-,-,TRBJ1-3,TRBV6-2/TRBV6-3,CASSYSGGTSGNTIYF,TGTGCCAGCAGTTACTCAGGCGGAACCTCTGGAAACACCATATATTTT
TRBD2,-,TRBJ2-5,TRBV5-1,CATSGGEQYQETQYF,TGCGCCACTTCGGGGGGGGAACAGTACCAAGAGACCCAGTACTTC
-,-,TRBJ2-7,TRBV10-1,CASSPGGTVPYEQYF,TGCGCCAGCAGCCCTGGGGGGACGGTGCCCTACGAGCAGTACTTC
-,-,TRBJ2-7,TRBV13,CASSRTATSYEQYF,TGTGCCAGCAGCCGGACAGCCACATCCTACGAGCAGTACTTC
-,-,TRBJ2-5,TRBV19,CASSARDLQETQYF,TGTGCCAGTAGTGCCCGGGATCTACAAGAGACCCAGTACTTC
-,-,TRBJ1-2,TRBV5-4,CASSSVHISNGYTF,TGTGCCAGCAGTTCCGTGCACATCTCAAATGGCTACACCTTC
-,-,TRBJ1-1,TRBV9,CASSVVGGEAFF,TGTGCCAGCAGCGTAGTAGGAGGCGAAGCTTTCTTT